Detailed here is one T cell receptor (beta chain). No antigen is known for it. This entry comes from a study of shared clonotypes between healthy human individuals. Study-level findings and limits: Some naive CD4 clonotypes, roughly 4.5%, turned up in common across a handful of donors.

TCRdb's table, derived via immunoSEQ multiplex PCR, lists solely in-frame clones and lacks some. The table shows about 670,000 clones, with about three quarters occurring only once. The CDR3 has 17 residues. V was clipped by 4 bases and J by 5 bases, with 21 bases between them. Looked up from germline, CDR1 is SGDLS and CDR2 is YYNGEE. The V call is TRBV9, the J call TRBJ2-2; D is possibly TRBD1 or TRBD2 (5 bases each). The receptor was derived from a woman in her twenties or thirties in good health. Sequenced material: memory CD4+ T cells sorted from blood. Documented subset: CD45RA-negative fraction. CDR3 DNA: TGTGCCAGCAGCCCCCCGTTTTCGAGGGACGGAACCGGGGAGCTGTTTTTT. Encoded protein: CASSPPFSRDGTGELFF.